These 18 T cell receptor beta chains originate from one sample sequenced in a study of blood T cell repertoires in COVID-19. Sequencing was performed with immunoSEQ multiplex PCR; in TCRdb, only in-frame clones are kept and a portion is missing. The sample has 250,000 to 300,000 clones, approximately 90% seen once. The sequenced sample was peripheral blood. The source is a man between 35 and 55 years old with acute or convalescent COVID-19.

In this sample, this clone turned up a few times. The V gene is TRBV2, the J gene TRBJ2-1, with TRBD1 as a possible D gene (5 bases). This CDR3 is built from 16 residues. V was clipped by 4 bases and J by 3 bases, with 16 bases between them. Per the germline V gene, CDR1 is SNHLY and CDR2 is FYNNEI. The CDR3 region has the DNA TGTGCCAGCAGTGCCCAGGGTAGCCCCCTCTACAATGAGCAGTTCTTC. It yields the protein CASSAQGSPLYNEQFF.

The chain has TRBV9 and TRBJ1-1; D unclear. Germline V gene sequence: CDR1 SGDLS, CDR2 YYNGEE. Trimming removed 4 bases at V and 4 bases at J, with 14 bases between. This CDR3 spans 14 amino acids. The CDR3 DNA sequence: TGTGCCAGCAGCCCGACGGTGGAGGGCACTGAAGCTTTCTTT. Protein product: CASSPTVEGTEAFF.

V gene TRBV12-5 combines with J gene TRBJ2-3; the D gene is possibly TRBD1 (6 bases). Deletions cut 6 bases from V and 3 bases from J, with 13 bases between. Germline V gene sequence: CDR1 LGHNT, CDR2 FRNRAP. This CDR3 comprises 14 residues. As DNA, the CDR3 is TGTGCTAGTGGGCAGGGGACCCCTACAGATACGCAGTATTTT. Amino acids: CASGQGTPTDTQYF.

This sequence joins TRBV21-1 and TRBJ2-7; TRBD1 is taken as the D call from the table, unchecked against the DNA. TRBV21-1 is given as a pseudogene. This CDR3 contains 18 residues. The CDR3 protein is CASSKGERLGTGSYEQYF. DNA of the CDR3: TGTGCCAGCAGCAAGGGGGAGCGCCTCGGGACAGGGTCGTACGAGCAGTACTTC.

Only a few counts were recorded for this clone. This sequence joins TRBV7-9 and TRBJ1-2; 9 bases map to TRBD1. Per the germline V gene, CDR1 is SEHNR and CDR2 is FQNEAQ (reference sequence). The CDR3 has 14 residues. Unmatched junction bases numbered 4, after V lost 2 bases and J lost 6 bases. The DNA of the CDR3 is TGTGCCAGCAGCTTATGGGACAGGGCTAATGGCTACACCTTC. Translation: CASSLWDRANGYTF.

Only one count was recorded for this clone. The CDR3 coding sequence is TGTGCCAGCCGGGGGGAGGGACAGGGGGGCTATGGCTACACCTTC. As protein: CASRGEGQGGYGYTF. The chain carries TRBV25-1 and TRBJ1-2; 11 positions match TRBD1. CDR1 is MGHDK and CDR2 is SYGVNS in the germline V gene. The CDR3 consists of 15 residues. The trim removed 8 bases at V and 4 bases at J, leaving 9 bases unmatched.

The chain has TRBV4-1 and TRBJ2-3, with 9 nucleotides matching TRBD2. The CDR3 has 14 residues. Germline assignment: CDR1 MGHRA and CDR2 YSYEKL. V gave up 4 bases and J gave up 5 bases; unmatched junction bases: 4. CDR3 nucleotide sequence: TGCGCCAGCAGCCCAGGACTAGCGTTAGATACGCAGTATTTT. This translates into CASSPGLALDTQYF.

The rearrangement joins TRBV5-1 to TRBJ2-7; D ambiguous. Germline V gives CDR1 SGHRS, CDR2 YFSETQ. The CDR3 is 14 residues long. The V and J ends lost 4 bases and 0 bases respectively, with 11 bases between them. CDR3 nucleotide sequence: TGCGCCAGCAGCCTACAGCCGGACTCCTACGAGCAGTACTTC. It translates to CASSLQPDSYEQYF.

The rearrangement joins TRBV4-2 to TRBJ2-1, with 9 bases aligning to TRBD2. V lost 4 bases to trimming and J lost 15 bases; unmatched junction nucleotides: 19. Per germline, CDR1 LGHNA and CDR2 YNFKEQ. There are 16 residues in the CDR3. The CDR3 coding sequence is TGTGCCAGCAGCCCCCCGGGGGCTAGCGGGGTGAGGCCCTCGTTCTTC. Its translation is CASSPPGASGVRPSFF.

The chain couples TRBV15 to TRBJ1-2; 8 nucleotides match TRBD1. The CDR3 is 15 amino acids. V lost 0 bases, J lost 4 bases, and 4 bases stayed unmatched. Germline lookup yields CDR1 LNHNV and CDR2 YYDKDF (reference sequence). The DNA of the CDR3 is TGTGCCACCAGCAGAGATCTAACAGGGGGCTATGGCTACACCTTC. It translates to CATSRDLTGGYGYTF.

This chain connects TRBV5-1 to TRBJ2-7; 9 positions match TRBD1. The germline V gene has CDR1 SGHRS and CDR2 YFSETQ. V lost 4 bases, J lost 5 bases, and 7 bases stayed unmatched. This CDR3 comprises 14 residues. Written as DNA, the CDR3 is TGCGCCAGCAGCCTGGGACAGGGAATGGACGAGCAGTACTTC. Amino acids: CASSLGQGMDEQYF.

This chain connects TRBV14 to TRBJ2-3, with TRBD2 as a possible D gene (6 bases). CDR1 is SGHDN and CDR2 is FVKESK in the germline V gene. Between the trimmed V and J ends, which lost 0 bases and 0 bases, there was a span of 28 bases. The CDR3 length is 22 residues. Here the CDR3 reads CASSQDNLGGGRRFPSTDTQYF. DNA of the CDR3: TGTGCCAGCAGCCAAGATAATCTGGGAGGAGGGCGTAGATTTCCGAGCACAGATACGCAGTATTTT.

The chain joins TRBV5-4 to TRBJ2-1, with TRBD1 matching 7 bases. The CDR3 totals 15 residues. J gave up 2 bases and V 0 bases, and 2 bases lay outside the gene matches. Germline CDR1 is SGHNT and CDR2 is YYREEE (reference sequence). The CDR3 DNA reads TGTGCCAGCAGCTTGGAGGGGGCCACCTACAATGAGCAGTTCTTC. Protein sequence: CASSLEGATYNEQFF.

The chain couples TRBV19 to TRBJ1-5, with D possibly being TRBD1 (5 bases). V was cut by 1 base and J by 5 bases, with 9 bases left in between. The length of the CDR3 is 14 residues. The germline V gene encodes CDR1 LNHDA and CDR2 SQIVND (reference sequence). For the CDR3, the DNA is TGTGCCAGTAGTATAGGCTCAGGGTATCAGCCCCAGCATTTT. Translation: CASSIGSGYQPQHF.

The V and J genes are TRBV6-5 and TRBJ1-6; D uncertain. Trimming pared 7 bases from V and 7 bases from J, leaving 14 bases between. There are 14 residues in the CDR3. Germline loops: CDR1 MNHEY, CDR2 SVGAGI. This chain's CDR3 is CASIERRENSPLHF. The CDR3 coding sequence is TGTGCCAGCATAGAGAGACGGGAGAATTCACCCCTCCACTTT.

The CDR3 DNA sequence: TGTGCCAGCAGTTCCCGACAGACCGGCTACACCTTC. Protein product: CASSSRQTGYTF. The chain uses TRBV27 and TRBJ1-2; D is possibly TRBD1 (5 bases). CDR3 length: 12 residues. V was shortened by 4 bases and J by 8 bases, with 11 bases between the two germline ends. From germline, CDR1 is MNHEY and CDR2 SMNVEV (reference sequence).

The chain links TRBV6-5 to TRBJ1-3; 8 bases are a match to TRBD1. The CDR3 sequence is 15 residues long. Germline CDR1 reads MNHEY; CDR2 reads SVGAGI. Trimming cost V 6 bases and J 0 bases; bases outside gene matches: 4. CDR3 loop: CASRRDRSSGNTIYF. CDR3 sequence (DNA): TGTGCCAGCAGGAGGGACAGGAGCTCTGGAAACACCATATATTTT.

The V gene is TRBV5-1, the J gene TRBJ2-3; possibly TRBD2 for D (6 bases). The ends were cut back, 4 bases at V and 3 bases at J, with 18 bases in the middle. CDR3 size: 16 residues. CDR1 is SGHRS, CDR2 YFSETQ, per germline. CDR3 nucleotide sequence: TGCGCCAGCAGCGCCGGGAGCAACTGGCAGACAGATACGCAGTATTTT. This encodes CASSAGSNWQTDTQYF.